This entry lists 30 T cell receptor beta chains sequenced from one sample in a study of blood T cells in healthy people across ages. It was with a sample-barcoded 5' primer and a J-beta primer mix that a second PCR of about 7 to 12 cycles was run. TCRdb reprocessed the 5' RACE reads via MiXCR and lists one record per CDR3 protein. The sample records 800,000 to 1,300,000 distinct CDR3 sequences, 20% to 25% being singletons. The sample also formed part of further work on T cells of mothers and their children.

Sequenced: blood. These receptors were collected from a girl aged 2 to 10 in good health.

This clonotype was counted ten times or more. The gene calls are TRBV27 and TRBJ2-1; no firm D call. The CDR3 contains 17 residues. V lost 2 bases and J lost 7, with 21 bases in between. Per the germline V gene, CDR1 is MNHEY and CDR2 is SMNVEV (reference sequence). The CDR3 protein is CASSLGLTAVQLNEQFF. The CDR3 DNA follows: TGTGCCAGCAGTTTAGGTCTCACGGCGGTACAGCTTAATGAGCAGTTCTTC.

The chain combines TRBV12-3 or TRBV12-4 with TRBJ2-4; D is possibly TRBD2 (7 bases). This CDR3 has 14 amino acids. Trimming left V 8 bases short and J 2 bases short, with 13 bases between. CDR3 bases: TGTGCCAGCCTACGGGGGGCGACCAAAAACATTCAGTACTTC. Translated: CASLRGATKNIQYF.

This clonotype showed up just a few times. J is TRBJ2-1 and V is TRBV12-3 or TRBV12-4, with D possibly being TRBD1 or TRBD2 (5 bases each). Trimming took off 1 base at V and 7 bases at J, with 17 bases between the two ends. The CDR3 extends over 16 amino acids. This CDR3 reads CASSLVGESIDNEQFF. The DNA for the CDR3 is TGTGCCAGCAGTTTAGTAGGGGAGAGTATTGATAATGAGCAGTTCTTC.

The V gene is TRBV2, the J gene TRBJ2-3, with a tentative D call TRBD1 (5 bases). V was shortened by 7 bases and J by 4 bases, with 15 bases between the two germline ends. Germline-derived CDR1 and CDR2 are SNHLY and FYNNEI. The CDR3 contains 14 residues. In DNA form, the CDR3 reads TGTGCCAGCAAACTGAAAGGGGTATCAGATACGCAGTATTTT. Amino acids: CASKLKGVSDTQYF.

The table lists this clonotype with a few counts. The rearrangement links TRBV27 to TRBJ2-5; possibly TRBD1 for D (5 bases). Gene TRBJ2-7 matches the end of the DNA better, so the J call may be wrong. This CDR3 is 13 amino acids long. CDR1 MNHEY and CDR2 SMNVEV come from the germline V gene (reference sequence). The CDR3 nucleotides read TGTGCCAGCAGTTTATTCCAGGGCTACGAGCAGTACTTC. It specifies CASSLFQGYEQYF.

The chain employs TRBV5-1 and TRBJ2-5; 9 bases agree with TRBD1. Germline-derived CDR1 and CDR2 are SGHRS and YFSETQ. J was trimmed by 4 bases and V by 5 bases; bases with no gene match: 12. The CDR3 extends over 16 amino acids. The CDR3 is CASSQQGAIGGETQYF. The CDR3 nucleotides read TGCGCCAGCAGTCAACAGGGGGCCATTGGTGGAGAGACCCAGTACTTC.

The genes are TRBV7-2 and TRBJ2-3; perhaps TRBD2 as D (6 bases). Looked up from germline, CDR1 is SGHTA and CDR2 is FQGNSA. CDR3 length: 17 amino acids. Trimming removed 1 base from V and 1 base from J, with 15 bases in between. The CDR3 DNA reads as TGTGCCAGCAGCTTAGGGGTTGACCCGGGAGGCACAGATACGCAGTATTTT. This gives the protein CASSLGVDPGGTDTQYF.

Only a few counts were recorded for this clonotype. The CDR3 DNA reads TGTGCCACCAGCTCCCGGGACAGGATATATAATTCACCCCTCCACTTT. Amino acids: CATSSRDRIYNSPLHF. The chain recombines TRBV15 with TRBJ1-6; the match to TRBD1 covers 8 bases. This CDR3 has 16 residues. Trimming cost V 5 bases and J 4 bases; bases outside gene matches: 7. The germline V gene has CDR1 LNHNV and CDR2 YYDKDF (reference sequence).

V usage is TRBV29-1 and J usage is TRBJ2-1, with TRBD1 as a possible D gene (7 bases). The CDR3 covers 12 residues. The germline CDR1 and CDR2 sequences are SQVTM and ANQGSEA. V was shortened by 6 bases and J by 7 bases, with 13 bases between the two germline ends. The CDR3 loop reads CSVPAGGNEQFF. CDR3 DNA sequence: TGCAGCGTCCCGGCAGGGGGGAATGAGCAGTTCTTC.

This clonotype showed up just a few times. The chain uses TRBV9 and TRBJ2-5; perhaps TRBD1 as D (7 bases). CDR1 is SGDLS, CDR2 YYNGEE, per germline. This CDR3 contains 15 residues. The ends were cut back, 3 bases at V and 2 bases at J, with 14 bases in the middle. The CDR3 sequence is CASSAAGGRQETQYF. Written as DNA, the CDR3 is TGTGCCAGCAGCGCCGCAGGGGGGAGGCAAGAGACCCAGTACTTC.

This clonotype showed up just a few times. V usage is TRBV12-3 or TRBV12-4 and J usage is TRBJ2-1; 8 nucleotides line up with TRBD2. With 4 bases clipped from V and 5 bases from J, the junction kept 10 bases outside the gene matches. CDR3 length: 16 residues. As DNA, the CDR3 is TGTGCCAGCAGTTCGAAAGGCGGGGGGCCTCACAATGAGCAGTTCTTC. Residues: CASSSKGGGPHNEQFF.

The CDR3 loop reads CASSLGAYTTDTQYF. The CDR3, as DNA: TGTGCCAGCAGCCTCGGGGCCTACACCACAGATACGCAGTATTTT. The chain recombines TRBV7-9 with TRBJ2-3; either TRBD1 or TRBD2 may supply D (5 bases each). Per germline, CDR1 SEHNR and CDR2 FQNEAQ (reference sequence). This CDR3 contains 15 residues. With 5 bases removed from V and 2 bases from J, the gap between germline ends came to 14 bases.

This clonotype has a handful of counts. CDR3 loop: CASSPERAGGYTF. CDR3 coding DNA: TGTGCCAGCAGCCCGGAGAGGGCTGGGGGCTACACCTTC. The chain carries TRBV11-2 and TRBJ1-2; D remains ambiguous. CDR1 is SGHAT and CDR2 is FQNNGV in the germline V gene. This CDR3 has 13 amino acids. The V end was cut by 5 bases, the J end by 8 bases, with 15 bases between.

This clonotype came up a few times. The chain is built from TRBV29-1 and TRBJ1-3, with TRBD1 matching 8 bases. The germline V gene encodes CDR1 SQVTM and CDR2 ANQGSEA. J gave up 4 bases and V 6 bases, and 5 bases lay outside the gene matches. The CDR3 covers 13 residues. CDR3 bases: TGCAGCGTCAGGACAGGGTACGGAAACACCATATATTTT. Translating it yields CSVRTGYGNTIYF.

The chain employs TRBV29-1 and TRBJ2-1; TRBD2 matches 7 bases. Per the germline V gene, CDR1 is SQVTM and CDR2 is ANQGSEA. The CDR3 length is 16 residues. With V trimmed by 2 bases and J by 7 bases, 14 bases remained unmatched. The CDR3 DNA reads as TGCAGCGTTGAACAAATTCCGGGACTGGGGGGGAATGAGCAGTTCTTC. Its translation is CSVEQIPGLGGNEQFF.

The rearrangement joins TRBV6-4 to TRBJ2-1; tentatively, D is TRBD1 (5 bases). The CDR3 runs 15 residues. Germline assignment: CDR1 MRHNA and CDR2 SNTAGT. Trimming removed 2 bases from V and 8 bases from J, with 16 bases in between. CDR3 loop: CASSDEFLPGHEQFF. In DNA form, the CDR3 reads TGTGCCAGCAGTGACGAGTTTCTCCCAGGGCATGAGCAGTTCTTC.

This rearrangement joins TRBV20-1 to TRBJ2-7; D is ambiguous. The CDR3 contains 13 residues. Between the trimmed V and J ends, which lost 1 base and 4 bases, there was a span of 11 bases. Germline V gene data show CDR1 as DFQATT and CDR2 as SNEGSKA (reference sequence). The CDR3 sequence is CSARASSRYEQYF. The CDR3 nucleotides are TGCAGTGCTAGAGCGAGTAGTAGGTACGAGCAGTACTTC.

The chain recombines TRBV11-2 with TRBJ1-1; D gene unclear. CDR1 is SGHAT and CDR2 is FQNNGV in the germline V gene. This CDR3 has 10 residues. Trimming cost V 6 bases and J 7 bases, with 6 bases left between them. CDR3 protein: CASSRLEAFF. CDR3 coding DNA: TGTGCCAGCAGTCGTCTTGAAGCTTTCTTT.

The V and J genes are TRBV5-1 and TRBJ1-2; no reliable D call. Germline CDR1 is SGHRS and CDR2 is YFSETQ. Trimming took off 4 bases at V and 8 bases at J, with 15 bases between the two ends. This CDR3 is built from 13 residues. DNA of the CDR3: TGCGCCAGCAGCAAGGGCCCCGGTGGGGGCTACACCTTC. This sequence encodes CASSKGPGGGYTF.

This chain connects TRBV20-1 to TRBJ2-1; 7 positions agree with TRBD2. Germline V gives CDR1 DFQATT, CDR2 SNEGSKA (reference sequence). CDR3 length: 16 amino acids. J lost 1 base, V lost 4 bases, and 10 bases had no gene match. In DNA, the CDR3 is TGCAGTGCTACCAGTCGGGGCGGGAGTTCCTACAATGAGCAGTTCTTC. Translated: CSATSRGGSSYNEQFF.

The chain is built from TRBV29-1 and TRBJ2-1; 12 positions match TRBD2. Germline assignment: CDR1 SQVTM and CDR2 ANQGSEA. The CDR3 covers 19 residues. V lost 7 bases, J lost 3 bases, and 19 bases stayed unmatched. This CDR3 is CSATPGLAGGPSFYNEQFF. The CDR3 region has the DNA TGCAGCGCTACCCCTGGGCTAGCGGGAGGGCCGTCATTCTACAATGAGCAGTTCTTC.

The V gene is TRBV13, the J gene TRBJ1-2, with D possibly TRBD1 on 6 matching bases. Germline V lookup: CDR1 PRHDT, CDR2 FYEKMQ (reference sequence). The V and J ends lost 0 bases and 2 bases respectively, with 16 bases between them. The CDR3 length is 17 residues. The CDR3 is CASSLGRGANGNYGYTF. CDR3 nucleotide sequence: TGTGCCAGCAGCTTAGGCCGGGGGGCAAACGGGAACTATGGCTACACCTTC.

The rearrangement joins TRBV7-2 to TRBJ2-3; D not resolved. V lost 5 bases to trimming and J lost 8 bases, with 23 bases between them. CDR1 and CDR2 from the germline V gene are SGHTA and FQGNSA. The CDR3 runs 16 residues. CDR3 sequence reads: CASSLPSPDRTGTQYF. CDR3 DNA: TGTGCCAGCAGCCTGCCGAGTCCCGACCGGACGGGTACGCAGTATTTT. The full variable domain, its missing parts supplied by reference TRBV7-2 and TRBJ2-3, is GAGVSQSPSNKVTEKGKDVELRCDPISGHTALYWYRQSLGQGLEFLIYFQGNSAPDKSGLPSDRFSAERTGGSVSTLTIQRTQQEDSAVYLCASSLPSPDRTGTQYFGPGTRLTVL.

The chain links TRBV13 to TRBJ1-2, with 7 nucleotides matching TRBD1. CDR3 size: 15 residues. Trimming at V came to 0 bases and at J to 8 bases, leaving 9 bases not matched to a gene. Germline-derived CDR1 and CDR2 are PRHDT and FYEKMQ (reference sequence). The CDR3 DNA reads as TGTGCCAGCAGCTTAGGCCTGGAGGGGGCAGGGGGCTACACCTTC. This gives the protein CASSLGLEGAGGYTF.

The chain couples TRBV12-3 or TRBV12-4 to TRBJ2-5; D unclear. Trimming shortened V by 3 bases and J by 3 bases, and 5 bases separated the two germline ends. The CDR3 runs to 12 residues. CDR3: CASSFKKETQYF. The CDR3 region has the DNA TGTGCCAGCAGTTTCAAAAAAGAGACCCAGTACTTC.

This clonotype has more than one count but fewer than ten. The chain uses TRBV28 and TRBJ1-2; no clear D. V gave up 5 bases and J gave up 6 bases, with 13 bases separating them. CDR1 is MDHEN, CDR2 SYDVKM, per germline. This CDR3 is built from 13 residues. CDR3 amino acids: CASSPTVPHGYTF. CDR3 nucleotide sequence: TGTGCCAGCAGTCCGACGGTACCTCATGGCTACACCTTC.

CDR3 sequence: CASSLHAGGIGTGELFF. DNA for the CDR3: TGTGCCAGCAGTCTACACGCAGGGGGTATCGGAACCGGGGAGCTGTTTTTT. The genes are TRBV27 and TRBJ2-2; 7 nucleotides match TRBD1. This CDR3 is 17 amino acids long. Germline CDR1 reads MNHEY; CDR2 reads SMNVEV (reference sequence). Trimming took 5 bases from V and 5 from J; bases not matched to a gene: 14.

The chain is built from TRBV11-2 and TRBJ2-1, with D possibly being TRBD2 (7 bases). The CDR3 length is 16 residues. CDR1 is SGHAT and CDR2 is FQNNGV in the germline V gene. Between the trimmed V and J ends, which lost 2 bases and 4 bases, there was a span of 15 bases. The CDR3 DNA follows: TGTGCCAGCAGCTTACGTGGGAGGGGGGGATACAATGAGCAGTTCTTC. Amino acid sequence: CASSLRGRGGYNEQFF.

V usage is TRBV21-1 and J usage is TRBJ2-4; the table's D gene call, TRBD1, was not cross checked with the DNA. TRBV21-1 is an annotated pseudogene. The CDR3 is 16 amino acids. CDR3 residues: CASVPASGGVRIIQYF. The CDR3 coding sequence is TGTGCCAGCGTCCCAGCCTCGGGGGGCGTACGTATCATTCAGTACTTC.

The chain couples TRBV28 to TRBJ2-5; D uncertain. Between the trimmed V and J ends, which lost 7 bases and 2 bases, there was a span of 14 bases. Per germline, CDR1 MDHEN and CDR2 SYDVKM. CDR3 length: 14 amino acids. CDR3 in amino acids: CASTVLDQQETQYF. CDR3 DNA sequence: TGTGCCAGCACCGTACTGGATCAACAAGAGACCCAGTACTTC.